What follows is one T cell receptor beta chain and its context. The CDR3 contains 15 residues. Between the trimmed V and J ends, which lost 3 bases and 3 bases, there was a span of 14 bases. Germline CDR1 SGHAT, CDR2 FQNNGV. The data were obtained in a study of cytomegalovirus exposure and HLA in healthy donors. PCR amplification relied on 60 Vbeta primers (plus 13 Jbeta primers). Repertoires were generated with immunoSEQ multiplex PCR, while TCRdb's copy carries only in-frame clones and drops some. The data show about 150,000 clones, with approximately 80% seen just once and about 13% held by the top ten.

Source material: PBMCs. This TCR came from a man younger than 40 in good health and CMV-seropositive. The V call is TRBV11-2, the J call TRBJ2-5, with D possibly being TRBD1 (6 bases). CDR3 amino acids: CASSFFRQEKETQYF. The CDR3 bases are TGTGCCAGCAGCTTTTTTAGACAGGAAAAAGAGACCCAGTACTTC. Complete variable domain (other parts from reference TRBV11-2 and TRBJ2-5): EAGVAQSPRYKIIEKRQSVAFWCNPISGHATLYWYQQILGQGPKLLIQFQNNGVVDDSQLPKDRFSAERLKGVDSTLKIQPAKLEDSAVYLCASSFFRQEKETQYFGPGTRLLVL.